The 11 T cell receptor beta chains presented below share a single source sample, sequenced in a study of shared clonotypes between healthy human individuals. CD45RO-negative, CCR7-selected cells formed the naive CD8 fraction, which excluded terminally differentiated effector memory CD45RA+ cells. Clones were read by immunoSEQ multiplex PCR, and TCRdb kept only the in-frame ones, dropping some. The table shows approximately 600,000 clones, with about 95% occurring only once. Sequenced sample: naive CD8+ T cells sorted from blood. These receptors were taken from a young woman in good health.

A single count supports this clone. The chain combines TRBV5-4 with TRBJ1-1; 10 bases fit TRBD1. Germline trimming cut 5 bases from V and 0 bases from J; bases unmatched to any gene: 4. CDR3 length: 15 amino acids. CDR1 and CDR2 (germline): SGHNT, YYREEE (reference sequence). The CDR3: CASRTGGPLNTEAFF. As DNA, the CDR3 is TGTGCCAGCAGGACAGGGGGCCCACTGAACACTGAAGCTTTCTTT. The full variable domain, in which reference TRBV5-4 and TRBJ1-1 provide the parts outside the CDR3, is ETGVTQSPTHLIKTRGQQVTLRCSSQSGHNTVSWYQQALGQGPQFIFQYYREEENGRGNFPPRFSGLQFPNYSSELNVNALELDDSALYLCASRTGGPLNTEAFFGQGTRLTVV.

The CDR3 protein is CASSLMAGTGVHEQYF. In nucleotides, the CDR3 is TGTGCCAGCAGTTTAATGGCCGGGACAGGGGTCCACGAGCAGTACTTC. The chain recombines TRBV27 with TRBJ2-7; 10 positions agree with TRBD1. CDR3 length: 16 residues. Germline-derived CDR1 and CDR2 are MNHEY and SMNVEV (reference sequence). After removal of 2 bases from V and 5 bases from J, the junction contained 9 bases not matched to a gene.

The rearrangement joins TRBV6-5 to TRBJ2-3, with 7 bases matching TRBD1. V lost 5 bases and J lost 3; bases outside the gene matches: 5. The CDR3 consists of 14 residues. Germline-derived CDR1 and CDR2 are MNHEY and SVGAGI. The DNA for the CDR3 is TGTGCCAGCAGTACCATGACAGGGACAGATACGCAGTATTTT. It is translated as CASSTMTGTDTQYF.

V gene TRBV6-1 combines with J gene TRBJ2-7; D is ambiguous. V lost 4 bases, J lost 3 bases, and 13 bases lay in between. CDR3 length equals 14 residues. In germline, CDR1 is MNHNS, CDR2 SASEGT. CDR3 coding DNA: TGTGCCAGCAGTGTTTTAGAACTTATCTACGAGCAGTACTTC. Translated: CASSVLELIYEQYF.

This chain links TRBV16 with TRBJ1-2; D is uncertain. The CDR3 totals 14 residues. The ends were cut back, 2 bases at V and 4 bases at J, with 11 bases in the middle. Germline V gene sequence: CDR1 KGHSY, CDR2 FQNENV. Here the CDR3 reads CASSQGEGGYGYTF. As DNA, the CDR3 is TGTGCCAGCAGCCAAGGGGAGGGAGGCTATGGCTACACCTTC.

The V gene is TRBV19, the J gene TRBJ2-7; 9 positions agree with TRBD2. CDR1 and CDR2 from the germline V gene are LNHDA and SQIVND (reference sequence). The V gene end was trimmed by 1 base and the J gene end by 2 bases; junction bases not matched to a gene: 3. There are 15 residues in the CDR3. The CDR3 region has the DNA TGTGCCAGTAGTATAGCGACTAGCGGTACCTACGAGCAGTACTTC. Translating gives CASSIATSGTYEQYF.

The V gene is TRBV27, the J gene TRBJ1-4, with TRBD1 matching over 10 bases. CDR1 and CDR2 (germline): MNHEY, SMNVEV (reference sequence). CDR3 length: 15 amino acids. After removal of 5 bases from V and 8 bases from J, the junction contained 8 bases not matched to a gene. CDR3 region: CASSPWTGGGEKLFF. In DNA, the CDR3 is TGTGCCAGCAGTCCCTGGACAGGGGGAGGGGAAAAACTGTTTTTT.

V usage is TRBV5-4 and J usage is TRBJ2-7; 7 positions match TRBD2. The CDR3 is made up of 15 amino acids. The germline V gene encodes CDR1 SGHNT and CDR2 YYREEE (reference sequence). V shed 0 bases, J shed 5 bases, and the junction held 8 bases outside the gene matches. Here the CDR3 reads CASSLGWGRANEQYF. CDR3 DNA: TGTGCCAGCAGCTTGGGATGGGGGAGGGCCAACGAGCAGTACTTC.

In this sample, this clone turned up once. The gene calls are TRBV27 and TRBJ1-1; 8 bases fit TRBD1. V dropped 6 bases and J dropped 4; count of bases not matched to a gene: 7. The germline V gene has CDR1 MNHEY and CDR2 SMNVEV (reference sequence). This CDR3 has 14 amino acids. For the CDR3, the DNA is TGTGCCAGCAGGACAGGGGCGGGGATCACTGAAGCTTTCTTT. This encodes CASRTGAGITEAFF.

The V call is TRBV5-4, the J call TRBJ2-5; D ambiguous. Germline V gene sequence: CDR1 SGHNT, CDR2 YYREEE (reference sequence). This CDR3 comprises 20 residues. Trimming left V 4 bases short and J 2 bases short, with 30 bases between. CDR3 region: CASSSSPSGSWVLLQETQYF. In DNA, the CDR3 is TGTGCCAGCAGCAGTTCTCCTTCCGGATCCTGGGTCCTCTTACAAGAGACCCAGTACTTC. The full variable domain, its missing parts supplied by reference TRBV5-4 and TRBJ2-5, is ETGVTQSPTHLIKTRGQQVTLRCSSQSGHNTVSWYQQALGQGPQFIFQYYREEENGRGNFPPRFSGLQFPNYSSELNVNALELDDSALYLCASSSSPSGSWVLLQETQYFGPGTRLLVL.

Notes on this clone: The junction differs from germline at one of its ends, possibly a read error. J is TRBJ2-3 and V is TRBV27; TRBD2 matches 11 bases. The CDR3 loop spans 14 amino acids. Germline CDR1 reads MNHEY; CDR2 reads SMNVEV (reference sequence). The CDR3 is CASSSGTSGKTRYF. The CDR3 DNA follows: TGTGCCAGCAGTTCAGGGACTAGCGGCAAAACGCGGTATTTT.